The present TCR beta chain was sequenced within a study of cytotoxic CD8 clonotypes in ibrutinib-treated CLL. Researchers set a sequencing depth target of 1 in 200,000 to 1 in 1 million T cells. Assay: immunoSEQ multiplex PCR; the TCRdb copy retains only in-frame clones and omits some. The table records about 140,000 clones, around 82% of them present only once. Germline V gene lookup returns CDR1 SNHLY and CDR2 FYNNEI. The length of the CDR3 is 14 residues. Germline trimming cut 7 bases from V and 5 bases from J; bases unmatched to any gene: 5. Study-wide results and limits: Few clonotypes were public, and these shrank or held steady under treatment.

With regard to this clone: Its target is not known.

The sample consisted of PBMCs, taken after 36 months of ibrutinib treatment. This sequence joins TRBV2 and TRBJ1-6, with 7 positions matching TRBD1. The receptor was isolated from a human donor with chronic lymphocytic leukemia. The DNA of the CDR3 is TGTGCCAGCAACGGACAGGATGATAATTCACCCCTCCACTTT. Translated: CASNGQDDNSPLHF.